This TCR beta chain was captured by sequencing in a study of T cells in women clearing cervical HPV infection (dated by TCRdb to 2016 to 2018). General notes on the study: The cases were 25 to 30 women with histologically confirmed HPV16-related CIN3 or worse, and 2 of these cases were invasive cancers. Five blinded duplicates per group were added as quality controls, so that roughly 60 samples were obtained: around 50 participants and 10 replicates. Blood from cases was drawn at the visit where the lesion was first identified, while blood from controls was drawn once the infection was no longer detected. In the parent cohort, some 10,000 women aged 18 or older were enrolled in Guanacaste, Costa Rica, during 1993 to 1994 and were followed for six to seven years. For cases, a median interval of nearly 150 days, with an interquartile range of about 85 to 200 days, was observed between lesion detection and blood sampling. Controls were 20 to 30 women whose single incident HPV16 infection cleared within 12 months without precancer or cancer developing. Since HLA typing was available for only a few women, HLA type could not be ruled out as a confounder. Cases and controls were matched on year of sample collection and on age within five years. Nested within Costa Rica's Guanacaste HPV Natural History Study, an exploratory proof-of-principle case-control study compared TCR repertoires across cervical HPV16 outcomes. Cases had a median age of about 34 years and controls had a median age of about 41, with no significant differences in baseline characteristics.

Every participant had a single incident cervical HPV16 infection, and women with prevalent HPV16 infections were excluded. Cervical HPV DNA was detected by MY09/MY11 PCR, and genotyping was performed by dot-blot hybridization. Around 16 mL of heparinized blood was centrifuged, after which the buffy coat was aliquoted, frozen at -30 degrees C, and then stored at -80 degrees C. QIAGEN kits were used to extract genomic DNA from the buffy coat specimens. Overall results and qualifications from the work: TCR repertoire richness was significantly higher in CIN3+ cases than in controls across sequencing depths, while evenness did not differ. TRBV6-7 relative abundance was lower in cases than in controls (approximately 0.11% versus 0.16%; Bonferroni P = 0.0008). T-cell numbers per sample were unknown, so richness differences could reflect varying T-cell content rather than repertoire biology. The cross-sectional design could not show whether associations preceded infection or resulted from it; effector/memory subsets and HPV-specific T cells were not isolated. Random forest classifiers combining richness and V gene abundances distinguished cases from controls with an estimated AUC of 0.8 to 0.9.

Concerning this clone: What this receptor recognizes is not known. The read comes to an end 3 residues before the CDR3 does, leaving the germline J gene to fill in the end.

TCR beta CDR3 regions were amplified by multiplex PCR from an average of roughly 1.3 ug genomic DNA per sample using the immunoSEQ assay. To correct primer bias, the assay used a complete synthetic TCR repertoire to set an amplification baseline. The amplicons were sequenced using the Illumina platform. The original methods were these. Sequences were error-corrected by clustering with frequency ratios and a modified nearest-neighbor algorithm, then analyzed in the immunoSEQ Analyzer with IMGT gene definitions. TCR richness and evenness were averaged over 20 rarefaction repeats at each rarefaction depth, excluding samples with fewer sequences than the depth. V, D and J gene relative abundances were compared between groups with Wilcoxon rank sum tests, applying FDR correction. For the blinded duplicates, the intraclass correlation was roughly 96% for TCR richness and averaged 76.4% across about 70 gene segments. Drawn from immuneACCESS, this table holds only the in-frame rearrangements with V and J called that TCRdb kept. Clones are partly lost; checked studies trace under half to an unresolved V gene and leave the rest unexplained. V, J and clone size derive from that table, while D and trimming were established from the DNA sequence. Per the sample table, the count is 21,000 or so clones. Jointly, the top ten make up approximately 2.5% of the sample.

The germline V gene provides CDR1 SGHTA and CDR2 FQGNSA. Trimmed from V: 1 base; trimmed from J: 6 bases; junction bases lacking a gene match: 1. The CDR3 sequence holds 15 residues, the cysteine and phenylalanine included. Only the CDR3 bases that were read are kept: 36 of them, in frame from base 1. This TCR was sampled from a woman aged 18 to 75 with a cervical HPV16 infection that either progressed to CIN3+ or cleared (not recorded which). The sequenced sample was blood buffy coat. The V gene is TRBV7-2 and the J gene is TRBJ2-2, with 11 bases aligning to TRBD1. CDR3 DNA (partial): TGTGCCAGCAGCTTAGGGGACAGGGGGTCCGGGGAG. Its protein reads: CASSLGDRGSGE. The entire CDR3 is CASSLGDRGSGELFF.